This TCR beta chain comes out of a study of Ad26.COV2.S vaccination and SARS-CoV-2 variants. This CDR3 has 14 amino acids. Concerning this clone: Its antigen is unknown.

Treatment indicated: over 15 received Ad26.COV2.S at low or high dose, single or two shots; about five received placebo; per-sample allocation not given. Sampling occurred on day 63 after the first vaccine or placebo injection. A Boston adult aged 18-55 years was the donor. Study-wide results and limits: After vaccination, reports described spike-specific CD8+ and CD4+ T cell responses as showing substantial breadth. Overall T cell responses may have been underestimated by the analyses of TCR breadth and depth. Non-spike TCR breadth was similar in vaccine and placebo recipients.

Sequencing was performed with immunoSEQ multiplex PCR; in TCRdb, only in-frame clones are kept and a portion is missing. This table holds some 330,000 clones, about nine tenths found once. The receptor was derived from a person aged 18-65 years who received the Ad26.COV2.S COVID-19 vaccine or a placebo. The sample consisted of peripheral blood, taken in a trial of Ad26.COV2.S vaccine versus placebo. The V gene is TRBV21-1, the J gene TRBJ1-4; TRBD1 is the table's D call and was not checked against the DNA. TRBV21-1 is marked as a pseudogene. CDR3 in amino acids: CASSNRDRGEKLFF. DNA for the CDR3: TGTGCCAGCAGCAACCGGGACAGGGGTGAAAAACTGTTTTTT.